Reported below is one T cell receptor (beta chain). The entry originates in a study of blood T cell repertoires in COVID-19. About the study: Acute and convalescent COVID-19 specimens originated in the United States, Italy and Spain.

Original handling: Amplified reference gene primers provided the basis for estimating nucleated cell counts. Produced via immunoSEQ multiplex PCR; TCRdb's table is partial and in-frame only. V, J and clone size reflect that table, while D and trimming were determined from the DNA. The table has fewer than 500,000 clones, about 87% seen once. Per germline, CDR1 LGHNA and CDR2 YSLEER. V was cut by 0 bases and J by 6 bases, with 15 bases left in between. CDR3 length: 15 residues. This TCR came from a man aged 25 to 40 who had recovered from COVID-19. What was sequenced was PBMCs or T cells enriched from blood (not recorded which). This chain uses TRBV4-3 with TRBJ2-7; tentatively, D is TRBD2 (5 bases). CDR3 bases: TGCGCCAGCAGCCAAGATTATCCGGGGTCGGGCGAGCAGTACTTC. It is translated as CASSQDYPGSGEQYF.